This TCR beta chain emerged from a study of T cells in Graves' hyperthyroidism and ophthalmopathy. Researchers amplified the TCR beta CDR3 regions from RNA transcripts. The TCR CDR3 was amplified in a first-round RT-PCR using the HTBI primer set. Using its own MiXCR run on the multiplex PCR reads, TCRdb lists one record per CDR3 protein. The data hold a few hundred thousand distinct CDR3 sequences, with about 12% observed a single time. Only a few counts were recorded for this clonotype. Trimming stripped 3 bases from V and 6 bases from J, with 15 bases between. The CDR3 has 16 residues. CDR1 is ENHRY, CDR2 SYGVKD, per germline.

This receptor was taken from a woman younger than 35 with Graves' hyperthyroidism. The chain joins TRBV10-3 to TRBJ1-6; D is possibly TRBD1 (5 bases). Material for sequencing was blood. CDR3 coding DNA: TGTGCCATCAGTGATCGGACACCTGAGCGTAATTCACCCCTCCACTTT. As protein: CAISDRTPERNSPLHF.